Presented here are 4 T cell receptor beta chains from one specimen sequenced in a study of T cells after somatic rescue of genetic block. The method was immunoSEQ multiplex PCR; TCRdb's version includes in-frame clones alone and lacks a portion of them. This sample yields 68,000 or so clones, of which roughly 90% are seen a single time; 2.9% belongs to the top ten. The specimen sequenced was peripheral blood mononuclear cells (PBMCs). The receptors were sampled from a man in his forties.

Concerning this clone: Germline and junction disagree at one end, which may indicate a read error. The gene calls are TRBV7-7 and TRBJ2-1, with 12 bases that match TRBD2. The CDR3 consists of 16 residues. The V gene's germline CDR1 is SSHAT and CDR2 FNYEAQ (reference sequence). The CDR3, as DNA: TGTGCTAGCAGCCCCTGGACTAGCGGGGAGTACAATGAGCAGTTCTTC. Encoded protein: CASSPWTSGEYNEQFF. Full variable domain (missing parts from reference TRBV7-7 and TRBJ2-1): GAGVSQSPRYKVTKRGQDVTLRCDPISSHATLYWYQQALGQGPEFLTYFNYEAQPDKSGLPSDRFSAERPEGSISTLTIQRTEQRDSAMYRCASSPWTSGEYNEQFFGPGTRLTVL.

The chain combines TRBV7-8 with TRBJ1-1, with 7 bases aligning to TRBD1. Germline V lookup: CDR1 SGHVS, CDR2 FQNEAQ. CDR3 length: 17 amino acids. V gave up 5 bases and J gave up 4 bases; unmatched junction bases: 16. The CDR3, as DNA: TGTGCCAGCAGCAAATACTCAGACAGGGCCTCACGCACTGAAGCTTTCTTT. This gives the protein CASSKYSDRASRTEAFF.

V gene TRBV2 combines with J gene TRBJ1-1, with D perhaps matching TRBD1 (5 bases). The V gene's germline CDR1 is SNHLY and CDR2 FYNNEI. The V end lost 4 bases, the J end lost 5 bases, and 11 bases lay between the germline ends. This CDR3 has 13 residues. CDR3 sequence: CASSVRQSTEAFF. CDR3 bases: TGTGCCAGCAGTGTCCGACAGAGTACTGAAGCTTTCTTT.

This chain joins TRBV28 and TRBJ1-3, with a weak D call TRBD1 (5 bases). The V gene lost 5 bases and the J gene lost 0 bases, with 17 bases spanning the gap. The CDR3 is 17 amino acids. The germline V gene encodes CDR1 MDHEN and CDR2 SYDVKM. This CDR3 reads CASSPARDPASGNTIYF. CDR3 in DNA: TGTGCCAGCAGTCCCGCTCGGGACCCAGCCTCTGGAAACACCATATATTTT.